Listed below are T cell receptor beta chains from one sample, sequenced in a study of blood T cells in healthy people across ages. Each CDR3 protein gets one entry after TCRdb re-called the 5' RACE reads with MiXCR. The data show 380,000 or so distinct CDR3 sequences, more than 45% seen once. The sequencing sample was made of blood. These receptors were obtained from a man aged 60 to 69 in good health. CDR3s include the opening cysteine and the closing phenylalanine or tryptophan. The D gene is left open where the match is weak. Clone size, where shown, is once, few, many, or a class for clones that have expanded.

j_call	v_call	clone_size	d_call	cdr3_aa	cdr3_nt
TRBJ2-5	TRBV7-2	-	-	CASSPSFWETQYF	TGTGCCAGCAGCCCCTCATTTTGGGAGACCCAGTACTTC
TRBJ2-3	TRBV7-3	-	-	CASSSAATVGNTQYF	TGTGCCAGCAGCTCCGCGGCGACAGTGGGCAATACGCAGTATTTT
TRBJ2-2	TRBV30	-	-	CAWSTGPLNTGELFF	TGTGCCTGGAGTACGGGACCCCTGAACACCGGGGAGCTGTTTTTT
TRBJ2-5	TRBV7-9	few	-	CASSFFPRLQETQYF	TGTGCCAGCAGCTTTTTTCCCCGACTCCAAGAGACCCAGTACTTC
TRBJ2-1	TRBV20-1	-	-	CSLPDLWDEKLRQETQFF	TGCAGTCTACCGGACCTATGGGACGAAAAGCTTCGCCAAGAGACCCAGTTCTTC
TRBJ2-3	TRBV7-2	-	TRBD2	CASSPIAGRSTDTQYF	TGTGCCAGCAGCCCAATAGCGGGACGGAGCACAGATACGCAGTATTTT
TRBJ2-1	TRBV28	-	TRBD2	CASSLRTSRYNEQFF	TGTGCCAGCAGTTTAAGGACTAGCCGATACAATGAGCAGTTCTTC
TRBJ2-2	TRBV27	medium-sized	-	CASSVTLAGELFF	TGTGCCAGCAGTGTTACGCTAGCCGGGGAGCTGTTTTTT
TRBJ2-7	TRBV20-1	-	-	CSARGTGIYEQYF	TGCAGTGCTAGGGGAACAGGGATCTACGAGCAGTACTTC
TRBJ2-3	TRBV6-1	-	-	CASSVGRQRSTDTQYF	TGTGCCAGCAGTGTCGGGCGACAGAGGAGCACAGATACGCAGTATTTT
TRBJ2-3	TRBV29-1	many	TRBD2	CTTADGSGRSDTQYF	TGCACCACTGCCGACGGGAGCGGGAGGTCAGATACGCAGTATTTT
TRBJ2-6	TRBV5-1	-	TRBD1	CASSAGQGSGANVLTF	TGCGCCAGCAGCGCAGGACAGGGCAGTGGGGCCAACGTCCTGACTTTC
TRBJ2-7	TRBV7-2	-	TRBD2	CASSPSGGDFTAEQYF	TGTGCCAGCAGTCCCTCGGGAGGGGACTTCACCGCCGAGCAGTACTTC
TRBJ2-7	TRBV14	few	-	CASSQGNFEQYF	TGTGCCAGCAGCCAGGGTAATTTCGAGCAGTACTTC
TRBJ2-1	TRBV5-6	few	-	CASSLASPGEQFF	TGTGCCAGCAGCTTGGCCAGCCCCGGTGAGCAGTTCTTC
TRBJ1-5	TRBV5-6	-	-	CASSQIGNEHSNQPQHF	TGTGCCAGCAGCCAAATAGGGAACGAACATAGCAATCAGCCCCAGCATTTT
TRBJ2-7	TRBV20-1	-	-	CSARDHGGAFSYEQYF	TGCAGTGCTAGAGATCATGGGGGGGCATTTTCCTACGAGCAGTACTTC
TRBJ2-1	TRBV20-1	-	-	CSVSLGYDKQFF	TGCAGTGTCTCGCTTGGGTACGATAAGCAGTTCTTC
TRBJ2-3	TRBV5-4	few	TRBD2	CASSLGLARDTQYF	TGTGCCAGCAGCTTGGGACTAGCAAGAGATACGCAGTATTTT
TRBJ2-7	TRBV12-3/TRBV12-4	-	TRBD2	CASSLGASGSYEQYF	TGTGCCAGCAGTTTAGGGGCTAGCGGGAGCTACGAGCAGTACTTC
TRBJ2-7	TRBV19	few	-	CASSTRGPSYEQYF	TGTGCCAGTAGTACGCGGGGGCCCTCCTACGAGCAGTACTTC
TRBJ2-1	TRBV12-3/TRBV12-4	-	TRBD2	CASSPGPTSGKGSNNYNEQFF	TGTGCCAGCAGCCCGGGACCGACTAGCGGGAAAGGCTCCAACAATTACAATGAGCAGTTCTTC
TRBJ2-7	TRBV29-1	many	TRBD2	CSVPGTSGVEQYF	TGCAGCGTCCCGGGGACTAGCGGTGTGGAGCAGTACTTC
TRBJ1-1	TRBV28	many	-	CASNLRGYTEAFF	TGTGCCAGCAATCTAAGGGGATACACTGAAGCTTTCTTT
TRBJ1-4	TRBV4-3	-	TRBD1	CASSQDRDSPEKLFF	TGCGCCAGCAGCCAAGATCGGGACAGCCCCGAGAAACTGTTTTTT
TRBJ2-3	TRBV7-6	-	TRBD2	CASSLGASGGSTDTQYF	TGTGCCAGCAGCTTAGGGGCTAGCGGGGGGAGCACAGATACGCAGTATTTT
TRBJ2-5	TRBV10-3	-	TRBD1	CAISGDRSRGQYF	TGTGCCATCAGCGGGGACAGGTCCAGGGGGCAGTACTTC
TRBJ1-2	TRBV25-1	-	-	CASSRGGSAGYTF	TGTGCCAGCAGTCGGGGGGGTTCAGCTGGCTACACCTTC
TRBJ2-7	TRBV28	once	TRBD1	CASSFPPGQGFNEQYF	TGTGCCAGCAGTTTCCCCCCGGGACAGGGGTTCAACGAGCAGTACTTC
TRBJ2-5	TRBV7-7	-	TRBD2	CAGSFIAGPTETQYF	TGTGCTGGCAGCTTCATAGCGGGGCCAACGGAGACCCAGTACTTC
TRBJ1-2	TRBV20-1	-	TRBD1	CSAAPGGDGYTF	TGCAGTGCCGCCCCAGGGGGTGACGGCTACACCTTC
TRBJ2-7	TRBV20-1	many	-	CSARARGYEQYF	TGCAGTGCTAGGGCCCGGGGCTACGAGCAGTACTTC
TRBJ2-7	TRBV2	few	-	CASSERPGANYEQYF	TGTGCCAGCAGTGAAAGGCCAGGAGCGAACTACGAGCAGTACTTC
TRBJ1-2	TRBV27	-	-	CASSLSVGGRFYGYTF	TGTGCCAGCAGTTTATCGGTGGGTGGGAGGTTCTATGGCTACACCTTC
TRBJ2-4	TRBV3-1	-	-	CASSGDWLREQYF	TGTGCCAGCAGCGGAGACTGGCTAAGAGAGCAGTACTTC
TRBJ1-4	TRBV2	-	-	CASLWEKLFF	TGTGCCAGCCTGTGGGAAAAACTGTTTTTT
TRBJ2-1	TRBV20-1	-	TRBD2	CSALGRANEQFF	TGCAGTGCCCTGGGGAGGGCGAATGAGCAGTTCTTC
TRBJ2-1	TRBV6-2/TRBV6-3	-	TRBD2	CASIWTGTSGVHEQFF	TGTGCCAGCATATGGACCGGGACTAGCGGGGTACATGAGCAGTTCTTC
TRBJ2-7	TRBV5-1	-	TRBD2	CASRGGRGTYEQYF	TGCGCCAGCAGAGGCGGGAGAGGTACTTACGAGCAGTACTTC
TRBJ2-7	TRBV12-3/TRBV12-4	many	-	CASSFPGTYEQYF	TGTGCCAGCAGTTTTCCGGGGACCTACGAGCAGTACTTC
TRBJ2-7	TRBV7-9	-	TRBD1	CASSPPATGQGWYEQYF	TGTGCCAGCAGCCCACCCGCAACTGGACAGGGCTGGTACGAGCAGTACTTC
TRBJ2-4	TRBV7-2	once	-	CASSFFGPGGPPGEQYF	-
TRBJ1-2	TRBV12-3/TRBV12-4	once	-	CASSLGWVYGYTF	TGTGCCAGCAGTTTAGGGTGGGTTTATGGCTACACCTTC
TRBJ2-1	TRBV3-1	few	TRBD2	CASSQEGSSGPKIRRAKEQFF	TGTGCCAGCAGCCAAGAGGGTTCTAGCGGGCCCAAAATCCGACGGGCGAAGGAGCAGTTCTTC
TRBJ1-2	TRBV6-2/TRBV6-3	once	-	CASSYDPNYGYTF	TGTGCCAGCAGTTACGACCCAAACTATGGCTACACCTTC
TRBJ2-1	TRBV20-1	-	TRBD2	CSARELAGVNEQFF	TGCAGTGCTAGGGAACTAGCGGGAGTTAATGAGCAGTTCTTC
TRBJ2-6	TRBV20-1	-	-	CSARARAVLDGANVLTF	TGCAGTGCTAGAGCTAGGGCAGTTCTCGACGGGGCCAACGTCCTGACTTTC
TRBJ1-2	TRBV4-2	-	-	CASSQETEGSPNYGYTF	TGTGCCAGCAGCCAAGAGACAGAAGGTTCCCCAAACTATGGCTACACCTTC
TRBJ2-3	TRBV9	few	-	CASSLRAGGTDTQYF	TGTGCCAGCAGCCTTAGGGCAGGGGGCACAGATACGCAGTATTTT
TRBJ2-2	TRBV2	-	TRBD2	CASRERGSYTGELFF	TGTGCCAGCAGGGAGCGGGGGTCCTACACCGGGGAGCTGTTTTTT
TRBJ2-1	TRBV6-2/TRBV6-3	-	TRBD2	CASSYSTSGRGSNEQFF	TGTGCCAGCAGTTACTCGACTAGCGGGAGGGGTAGCAATGAGCAGTTCTTC
TRBJ2-7	TRBV7-2	-	-	CASSAGTVSYEQYF	TGTGCCAGCAGCGCCGGGACGGTCTCCTACGAGCAGTACTTC
TRBJ1-2	TRBV20-1	few	TRBD1	CSARQGALGYTF	TGCAGTGCAAGACAGGGGGCCCTAGGCTACACCTTC
TRBJ2-1	TRBV10-1	-	-	CASILQGRGYYNEQFF	TGCGCCAGCATTCTGCAGGGCAGGGGATACTACAATGAGCAGTTCTTC
TRBJ2-1	TRBV6-6	-	TRBD1	CASSYPTGGEQFF	TGTGCCAGCAGTTACCCCACAGGGGGTGAGCAGTTCTTC
TRBJ2-3	TRBV7-2	few	-	CASAGWDTDTQYF	TGTGCCAGCGCGGGATGGGACACAGATACGCAGTATTTT
TRBJ2-1	TRBV12-3/TRBV12-4	few	-	CASSLGGWGYDEQFF	TGTGCCAGCAGTTTAGGGGGGTGGGGCTACGATGAGCAGTTCTTC
TRBJ2-7	TRBV6-5	few	TRBD2	CASSLGLVGPYEQYF	TGTGCCAGCAGTTTGGGACTAGTGGGACCCTACGAGCAGTACTTC
TRBJ2-6	TRBV5-1	-	-	CASSSIGTGANVLTF	TGCGCCAGCAGCTCGATCGGGACTGGGGCCAACGTCCTGACTTTC